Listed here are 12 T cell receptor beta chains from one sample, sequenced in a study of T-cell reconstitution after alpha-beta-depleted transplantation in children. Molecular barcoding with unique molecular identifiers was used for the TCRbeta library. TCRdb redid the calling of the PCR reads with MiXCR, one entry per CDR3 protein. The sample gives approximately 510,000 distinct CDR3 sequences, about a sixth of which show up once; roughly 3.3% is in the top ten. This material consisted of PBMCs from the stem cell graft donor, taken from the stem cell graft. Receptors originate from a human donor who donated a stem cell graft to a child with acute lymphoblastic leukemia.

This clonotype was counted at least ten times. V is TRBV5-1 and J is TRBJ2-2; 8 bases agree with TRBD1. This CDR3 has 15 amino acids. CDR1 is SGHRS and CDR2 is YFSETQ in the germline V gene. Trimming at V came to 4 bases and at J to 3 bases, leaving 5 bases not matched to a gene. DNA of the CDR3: TGCGCCAGCAGCCTAGGACAGGGTTACACCGGGGAGCTGTTTTTT. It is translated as CASSLGQGYTGELFF.

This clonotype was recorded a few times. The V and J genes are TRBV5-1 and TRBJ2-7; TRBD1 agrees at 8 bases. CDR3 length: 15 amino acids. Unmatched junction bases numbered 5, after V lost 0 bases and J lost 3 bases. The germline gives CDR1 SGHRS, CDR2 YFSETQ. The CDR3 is CASSLDRGAFYEQYF. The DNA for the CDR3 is TGCGCCAGCAGCTTGGACAGGGGGGCCTTCTACGAGCAGTACTTC.

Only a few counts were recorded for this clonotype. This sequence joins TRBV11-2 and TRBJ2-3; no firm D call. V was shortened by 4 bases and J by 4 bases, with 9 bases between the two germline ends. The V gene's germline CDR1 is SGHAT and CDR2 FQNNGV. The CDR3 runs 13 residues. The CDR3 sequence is CASSSISSDTQYF. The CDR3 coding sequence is TGTGCCAGCAGCTCCATCTCCTCAGATACGCAGTATTTT.

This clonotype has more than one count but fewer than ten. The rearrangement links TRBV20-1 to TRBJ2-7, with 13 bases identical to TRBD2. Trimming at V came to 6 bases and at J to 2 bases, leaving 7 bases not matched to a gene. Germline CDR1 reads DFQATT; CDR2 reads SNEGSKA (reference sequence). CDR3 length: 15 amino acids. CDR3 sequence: CSARVGTSGAYEQYF. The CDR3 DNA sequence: TGCAGTGCGCGAGTTGGGACTAGCGGGGCCTACGAGCAGTACTTC.

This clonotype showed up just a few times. The DNA for the CDR3 is TGTGCCAGCAGCTTAGTTTCTAACCAAGAGACCCAGTACTTC. Translation: CASSLVSNQETQYF. J is TRBJ2-5 and V is TRBV7-9; D is ambiguous. CDR1 and CDR2 (germline): SEHNR, FQNEAQ (reference sequence). Trimming left V 1 base short and J 0 bases short, with 6 bases between. The CDR3 spans 14 residues. Variable domain in full (rest from reference TRBV7-9 and TRBJ2-5): DTGVSQNPRHKITKRGQNVTFRCDPISEHNRLYWYRQTLGQGPEFLTYFQNEAQLEKSRLLSDRFSAERPKGSFSTLEIQRTEQGDSAMYLCASSLVSNQETQYFGPGTRLLVL.

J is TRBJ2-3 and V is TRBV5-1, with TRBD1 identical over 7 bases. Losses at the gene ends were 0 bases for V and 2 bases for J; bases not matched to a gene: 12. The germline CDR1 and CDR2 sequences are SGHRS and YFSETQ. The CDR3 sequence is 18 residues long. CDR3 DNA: TGCGCCAGCAGCTTGGGATATGGTGGACAGGTGACCACAGATACGCAGTATTTT. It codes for CASSLGYGGQVTTDTQYF.

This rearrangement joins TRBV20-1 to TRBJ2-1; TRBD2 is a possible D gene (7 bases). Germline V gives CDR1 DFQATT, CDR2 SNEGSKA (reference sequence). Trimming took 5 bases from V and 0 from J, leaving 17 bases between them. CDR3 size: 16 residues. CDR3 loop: CSAPQQGGSSYNEQFF. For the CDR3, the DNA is TGCAGTGCTCCCCAACAGGGAGGGAGCTCCTACAATGAGCAGTTCTTC.

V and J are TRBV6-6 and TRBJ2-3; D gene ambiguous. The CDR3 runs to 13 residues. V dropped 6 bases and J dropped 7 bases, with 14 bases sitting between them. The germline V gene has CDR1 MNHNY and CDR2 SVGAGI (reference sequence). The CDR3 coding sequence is TGTGCCAGCAGCCTCGGTGGGAAAAATACGCAGTATTTT. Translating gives CASSLGGKNTQYF.

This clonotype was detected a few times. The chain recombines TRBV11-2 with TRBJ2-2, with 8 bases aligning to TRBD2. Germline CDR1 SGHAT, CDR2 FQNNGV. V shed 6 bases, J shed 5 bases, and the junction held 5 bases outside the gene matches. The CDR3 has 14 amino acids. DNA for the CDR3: TGTGCCAGCAGTAGCGGGGTGGGGACCGGGGAGCTGTTTTTT. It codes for CASSSGVGTGELFF.

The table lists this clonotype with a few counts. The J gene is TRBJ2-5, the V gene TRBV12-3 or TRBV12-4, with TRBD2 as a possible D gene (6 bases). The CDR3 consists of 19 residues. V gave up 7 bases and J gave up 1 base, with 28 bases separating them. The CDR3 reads CASNFRGAGRSITQETQYF. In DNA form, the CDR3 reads TGTGCCAGCAATTTTCGTGGGGCGGGACGTAGCATAACCCAAGAGACCCAGTACTTC.

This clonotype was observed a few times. The CDR3 sequence: CASTRSGVTYEQYF. The CDR3 DNA is TGTGCCAGCACTAGATCGGGGGTAACCTACGAGCAGTACTTC. The J gene is TRBJ2-7, the V gene TRBV12-3 or TRBV12-4; D is perhaps TRBD2 (6 bases). V shed 7 bases and J shed 2 bases, with 15 bases lying between them. The CDR3 consists of 14 residues.

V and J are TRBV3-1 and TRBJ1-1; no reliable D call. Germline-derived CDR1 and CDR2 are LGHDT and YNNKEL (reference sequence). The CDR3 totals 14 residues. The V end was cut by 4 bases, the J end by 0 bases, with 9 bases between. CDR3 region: CASSLEILNTEAFF. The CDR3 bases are TGTGCCAGCAGCCTAGAGATCTTGAACACTGAAGCTTTCTTT.